This entry lists 5 T cell receptor beta chains sequenced from one sample in a study of cytomegalovirus exposure and HLA in healthy donors. It was with 60 Vbeta and 13 Jbeta primers that the PCR ran. The assay was immunoSEQ multiplex PCR, and TCRdb's table has in-frame clones only and misses some. The profile shows approximately 210,000 clones, about 76% of them singletons. The sequenced sample was PBMCs. The receptors here all came from a male donor in good health and CMV-seropositive.

In DNA, the CDR3 is TGTGCCAGCAGTTTATTCTCGGGTGCCTATGGCTACACCTTC. It is translated as CASSLFSGAYGYTF. The J gene is TRBJ1-2, the V gene TRBV28, with D unresolved. The CDR3 is 14 residues long. Germline assignment: CDR1 MDHEN and CDR2 SYDVKM. V was trimmed by 1 base and J by 4 bases, leaving 10 bases between them.

V is TRBV27 and J is TRBJ2-7; TRBD2 matches at 10 bases. This CDR3 comprises 15 residues. The germline V gene has CDR1 MNHEY and CDR2 SMNVEV (reference sequence). The J segment lost 2 bases and the V segment lost 6 bases, leaving 7 bases of the junction unmatched. In nucleotides, the CDR3 is TGTGCCAGCAGCGACCCTAGCGGGAGCCCCTACGAGCAGTACTTC. It specifies CASSDPSGSPYEQYF.

The chain uses TRBV5-1 and TRBJ2-3; 8 nucleotides match TRBD2. V shed 9 bases, J shed 2 bases, and the junction held 11 bases outside the gene matches. The germline CDR1 and CDR2 sequences are SGHRS and YFSETQ. This CDR3 is built from 15 residues. This chain's CDR3 is CATERGGRHTDTQYF. The CDR3 bases are TGCGCCACCGAACGGGGCGGGAGGCACACAGATACGCAGTATTTT.

V is TRBV28 and J is TRBJ2-1; weak D call: TRBD2 (5 bases). CDR3 length: 12 residues. Germline V gene sequence: CDR1 MDHEN, CDR2 SYDVKM. The V and J ends lost 2 bases and 9 bases respectively, with 8 bases between them. The CDR3 DNA reads as TGTGCCAGCAGTTTAACGGGGTTTGAGCAGTTCTTC. Protein sequence: CASSLTGFEQFF. The whole variable domain, filled in from reference TRBV28 and TRBJ2-1, reads DVKVTQSSRYLVKRTGEKVFLECVQDMDHENMFWYRQDPGLGLRLIYFSYDVKMKEKGDIPEGYSVSREKKERFSLILESASTNQTSMYLCASSLTGFEQFFGPGTRLTVL.

The chain has TRBV28 and TRBJ1-1; D is uncertain. The ends were cut back, 3 bases at V and 5 bases at J, with 19 bases in the middle. The CDR3 extends over 16 amino acids. Germline V CDR1 and CDR2: MDHEN, SYDVKM. The CDR3 DNA reads as TGTGCCAGCAGTTTCAATCGTGGAGGGTCGGGGACTGAAGCTTTCTTT. Translated: CASSFNRGGSGTEAFF.